This T cell receptor beta chain appears in the sequencing data of a study of blood T cells in healthy people across ages. CDR1 and CDR2 (germline): MNHNS, SASEGT. The CDR3 covers 18 residues. The trim removed 6 bases at V and 0 bases at J, leaving 8 bases unmatched. Next came a second PCR, run for about 7 to 12 cycles, which used a sample-barcoded 5' primer along with a J-beta primer mix. Via MiXCR, TCRdb re-called the 5' RACE reads, giving one row per CDR3 protein. The table includes approximately 940,000 distinct CDR3 sequences, roughly 48% detected once. The receptor comes from a man aged 25-40 years in good health. V gene TRBV6-1 combines with J gene TRBJ2-3, with 14 bases identical to TRBD2. Sequencing was performed on blood. The CDR3 reads CASSRGLAGGTSTDTQYF. As DNA, the CDR3 is TGTGCCAGCAGCCGAGGACTAGCGGGGGGTACTAGCACAGATACGCAGTATTTT.